Each of the 31 T cell receptor beta chains below was sequenced from the same sample in a study of T cell repertoires in cytomegalovirus infection. TCRdb reprocessed the reads with MiXCR, giving one entry per CDR3 protein. The repertoire consists of roughly 230,000 distinct CDR3 sequences, with about 5.9% occurring once and the leading ten covering about 6.3%. The sequenced sample was PBMCs. The receptors were sampled from a human donor in good health (CMV status not recorded). Some clones in this sample may be carry-over from other donors' samples.

The DNA of the CDR3 is TGTGCCAGCAGCCAAGAAATGAGAGGGATGAACACTGAAGCTTTCTTT. Translation: CASSQEMRGMNTEAFF. The chain combines TRBV14 with TRBJ1-1; the D is unclear. The CDR3 is 16 residues long. V was shortened by 0 bases and J by 0 bases, with 11 bases between the two germline ends. Germline-derived CDR1 and CDR2 are SGHDN and FVKESK. The variable domain in full, completed from reference TRBV14 and TRBJ1-1, reads EAGVTQFPSHSVIEKGQTVTLRCDPISGHDNLYWYRRVMGKEIKFLLHFVKESKQDESGMPNNRFLAERTGGTYSTLKVQPAELEDSGVYFCASSQEMRGMNTEAFFGQGTRLTVV.

This clonotype was seen many times. V is TRBV5-5 and J is TRBJ1-1, with TRBD1 as a possible D gene (6 bases). This CDR3 spans 17 amino acids. With 4 bases removed from V and 0 bases from J, the gap between germline ends came to 19 bases. Germline V lookup: CDR1 SGHKS, CDR2 YYEKEE (reference sequence). The CDR3 DNA reads TGTGCCAGCAGCGTATCTCAGGGGCGCCTCATGAACACTGAAGCTTTCTTT. It translates to CASSVSQGRLMNTEAFF.

This clonotype has at least ten counts. The rearrangement joins TRBV9 to TRBJ2-7, with D possibly called TRBD1 or TRBD2 (5 bases each). Germline CDR1 is SGDLS and CDR2 is YYNGEE. The CDR3 length is 13 residues. Deletions cut 2 bases from V and 5 bases from J, with 11 bases between. CDR3 sequence: CASSVLGENEQYF. CDR3 nucleotides: TGTGCCAGCAGCGTCTTAGGGGAGAACGAGCAGTACTTC.

This clonotype was detected a few times. The CDR3 reads CASSLTQAEAFF. The DNA for the CDR3 is TGTGCCAGCAGTTTGACACAGGCTGAAGCTTTCTTT. The J gene is TRBJ1-1, the V gene TRBV28; the D gene is possibly TRBD1 (5 bases). The CDR3 contains 12 residues. The germline V gene has CDR1 MDHEN and CDR2 SYDVKM. The V gene lost 3 bases and the J gene lost 6 bases, with 8 bases spanning the gap.

The sample holds many counts of this clonotype. This rearrangement joins TRBV9 to TRBJ2-7; D perhaps matches TRBD1 (5 bases). Germline V gene lookup returns CDR1 SGDLS and CDR2 YYNGEE. V was shortened by 0 bases and J by 0 bases, with 10 bases between the two germline ends. This CDR3 is 15 amino acids long. The CDR3 here is CASSVGQGHSYEQYF. As DNA, the CDR3 is TGTGCCAGCAGCGTAGGGCAGGGTCACTCCTACGAGCAGTACTTC.

This clonotype was detected many times. The gene calls are TRBV2 and TRBJ2-4, with a weak D call TRBD1 (6 bases). CDR1 and CDR2 from the germline V gene are SNHLY and FYNNEI. V dropped 7 bases and J dropped 2 bases, with 12 bases sitting between them. CDR3 size: 14 residues. CDR3 in DNA: TGTGCCAGCAAGAGCAGGGGACCCAAAAACATTCAGTACTTC. Translated, it gives CASKSRGPKNIQYF.

This clonotype occurred many times. The V call is TRBV18, the J call TRBJ2-3; 8 bases map to TRBD2. This CDR3 is built from 17 residues. V lost 4 bases, J lost 5 bases, and 14 bases stayed unmatched. Germline V CDR1 and CDR2: KGHSH, LQKENI. This CDR3 reads CASSRGRSAGGVDTQYF. In DNA form, the CDR3 reads TGTGCCAGCTCACGCGGACGGTCTGCGGGGGGAGTAGATACGCAGTATTTT. Variable domain in full (rest from reference TRBV18 and TRBJ2-3): NAGVMQNPRHLVRRRGQEARLRCSPMKGHSHVYWYRQLPEEGLKFMVYLQKENIIDESGMPKERFSAEFPKEGPSILRIQQVVRGDSAAYFCASSRGRSAGGVDTQYFGPGTRLTVL.

There are many counts of this clonotype. The gene calls are TRBV29-1 and TRBJ2-1; TRBD1 matches 8 bases. CDR1 is SQVTM, CDR2 ANQGSEA, per germline. After removal of 7 bases from V and 6 bases from J, the junction contained 8 bases not matched to a gene. The CDR3 extends over 13 amino acids. The CDR3 loop is CSGQGASGNEQFF. The DNA for the CDR3 is TGCAGCGGCCAGGGGGCTTCTGGCAATGAGCAGTTCTTC.

This clonotype was counted many times. V usage is TRBV20-1 and J usage is TRBJ2-3; maybe TRBD2 (7 bases). The CDR3 loop spans 16 amino acids. V dropped 6 bases and J dropped 2 bases, with 21 bases sitting between them. CDR1 DFQATT and CDR2 SNEGSKA come from the germline V gene (reference sequence). The CDR3: CSAPPGERGPTDTQYF. CDR3 in DNA: TGCAGTGCCCCCCCAGGGGAGCGGGGTCCCACAGATACGCAGTATTTT.

Ten or more counts support this clonotype. The V call is TRBV29-1, the J call TRBJ1-4; 7 positions agree with TRBD1. In germline, CDR1 is SQVTM, CDR2 ANQGSEA. With 1 base clipped from V and 7 bases from J, the junction kept 6 bases outside the gene matches. This CDR3 has 14 residues. For the CDR3, the DNA is TGCAGCGTTGAAGGGCGAGGGGGCGGTGAAAAACTGTTTTTT. Protein product: CSVEGRGGGEKLFF. Supplemented by reference TRBV29-1 and TRBJ1-4, the full variable domain reads SAVISQKPSRDICQRGTSLTIQCQVDSQVTMMFWYRQQPGQSLTLIATANQGSEATYESGFVIDKFPISRPNLTFSTLTVSNMSPEDSSIYLCSVEGRGGGEKLFFGSGTQLSVL.

This clonotype was detected only a few times. The J gene is TRBJ2-5, the V gene TRBV14, with 7 bases matching TRBD1. The CDR3 is made up of 18 amino acids. Germline V gene sequence: CDR1 SGHDN, CDR2 FVKESK. The J segment lost 2 bases and the V segment lost 2 bases, leaving 14 bases of the junction unmatched. This chain's CDR3 is CASSQYRGTGGIQETQYF. The CDR3 nucleotides read TGTGCCAGCAGCCAATACAGGGGTACAGGTGGGATTCAAGAGACCCAGTACTTC.

At least ten counts were recorded for this clonotype. The V gene is TRBV7-8, the J gene TRBJ2-5, with D perhaps matching TRBD2 (5 bases). The CDR3 runs 15 residues. Germline CDR1 is SGHVS and CDR2 is FQNEAQ. Trimming removed 5 bases at V and 2 bases at J, with 15 bases between. This chain's CDR3 is CASSMHGLEQETQYF. DNA for the CDR3: TGTGCCAGCAGCATGCACGGACTCGAACAAGAGACCCAGTACTTC.

The gene calls are TRBV19 and TRBJ1-5, with 9 bases matching TRBD1. Germline values: CDR1 LNHDA, CDR2 SQIVND (reference sequence). The trim removed 8 bases at V and 2 bases at J, leaving 7 bases unmatched. CDR3 length: 15 residues. In DNA form, the CDR3 reads TGTGCCAGTCGCGGACAGGGGATGGGCAATCAGCCCCAGCATTTT. Translated: CASRGQGMGNQPQHF.

This clonotype was counted only a few times. The gene calls are TRBV29-1 and TRBJ1-5, with a tentative D call TRBD1 (6 bases). V gave up 5 bases and J gave up 3 bases, with 11 bases separating them. Per germline, CDR1 SQVTM and CDR2 ANQGSEA. CDR3 length: 13 amino acids. CDR3 in amino acids: CSVLGGANQPQHF. DNA of the CDR3: TGCAGCGTTTTAGGGGGGGCCAATCAGCCCCAGCATTTT.

This clonotype was counted only a few times. The CDR3 nucleotides are TGCGCCAGCAGCTTGGCACAGGATGTGAAGACCCAGTACTTC. As protein: CASSLAQDVKTQYF. The chain uses TRBV5-1 and TRBJ2-5; TRBD1 might be the D (5 bases). CDR1 and CDR2 from the germline V gene are SGHRS and YFSETQ. The CDR3 is 14 residues long. Deletions cut 0 bases from V and 6 bases from J, with 12 bases between.

This clonotype came up many times. The chain joins TRBV7-9 to TRBJ1-2, with 7 bases identical to TRBD1. After removal of 3 bases from V and 2 bases from J, the junction contained 6 bases not matched to a gene. From germline, CDR1 is SEHNR and CDR2 FQNEAQ (reference sequence). CDR3 length: 15 amino acids. The CDR3 nucleotides read TGTGCCAGCAGCTTGCCGGGACAGAGAAACTATGGCTACACCTTC. Its translation: CASSLPGQRNYGYTF. The complete variable domain, with remaining parts taken from reference TRBV7-9 and TRBJ1-2, reads DTGVSQNPRHKITKRGQNVTFRCDPISEHNRLYWYRQTLGQGPEFLTYFQNEAQLEKSRLLSDRFSAERPKGSFSTLEIQRTEQGDSAMYLCASSLPGQRNYGYTFGSGTRLTVV.

Many counts were recorded for this clonotype. Germline and junction disagree at one end, which may indicate a read error. The chain recombines TRBV30 with TRBJ2-7; 8 bases are shared with TRBD1. Germline loops: CDR1 GTSNPN, CDR2 SVGIG (reference sequence). The CDR3 is 15 amino acids. CDR3 loop: CAWSVLSGGSSEQYF. CDR3 DNA: TGTGCCTGGAGTGTACTGTCAGGGGGCTCCTCCGAGCAGTACTTC.

In this sample, this clonotype turned up many times. V usage is TRBV20-1 and J usage is TRBJ2-2, with 10 bases lining up with TRBD2. The CDR3 loop spans 16 amino acids. The trim removed 0 bases at V and 9 bases at J, leaving 10 bases unmatched. Germline CDR1 and CDR2: DFQATT and SNEGSKA (reference sequence). The CDR3 spells CSARDFRLAGARELFF. The CDR3 nucleotides are TGCAGTGCTAGAGATTTTCGGCTAGCGGGGGCACGGGAGCTGTTTTTT.

This clonotype was seen ten or more times. The chain couples TRBV12-3 or TRBV12-4 to TRBJ2-7; no firm D call. The germline V and J ends were trimmed by 1 base and 5 bases, with 9 bases remaining between them. This CDR3 is 13 amino acids long. In nucleotides, the CDR3 is TGTGCCAGCAGTTTAGATCCGCCCCACGAGCAGTACTTC. It is translated as CASSLDPPHEQYF.

This clonotype was counted many times. As DNA, the CDR3 is TGCAGCGTTGTTTCCCTGGGAGGTTTGGCGGACGAGCAGTACTTC. Encoded protein: CSVVSLGGLADEQYF. This chain uses TRBV29-1 with TRBJ2-7; possible D gene TRBD2, 6 bases. Trimming pared 4 bases from V and 5 bases from J, leaving 21 bases between. The germline gives CDR1 SQVTM, CDR2 ANQGSEA. The CDR3 consists of 15 residues.

This clonotype was detected many times. The V call is TRBV7-2, the J call TRBJ1-1, with 8 positions matching TRBD1. V lost 2 bases and J lost 0; bases outside the gene matches: 2. Germline V gene sequence: CDR1 SGHTA, CDR2 FQGNSA. The CDR3 is 15 residues long. CDR3 sequence reads: CASSLQGAVNTEAFF. Here the CDR3 DNA reads TGTGCCAGCAGCTTACAGGGGGCCGTGAACACTGAAGCTTTCTTT. Full variable domain (rest looked up from reference TRBV7-2 and TRBJ1-1): GAGVSQSPSNKVTEKGKDVELRCDPISGHTALYWYRQSLGQGLEFLIYFQGNSAPDKSGLPSDRFSAERTGGSVSTLTIQRTQQEDSAVYLCASSLQGAVNTEAFFGQGTRLTVV.

At least ten counts were recorded for this clonotype. This chain connects TRBV7-2 to TRBJ1-5; no clear D. Germline V lookup: CDR1 SGHTA, CDR2 FQGNSA. Trimming stripped 1 base from V and 2 bases from J, with 9 bases between. This CDR3 is built from 15 residues. CDR3 nucleotide sequence: TGTGCCAGCAGCTTAGATTCTGGGGGCAATCAGCCCCAGCATTTT. It is translated as CASSLDSGGNQPQHF.

This clonotype appeared many times. The chain joins TRBV2 to TRBJ2-7; the D gene is possibly TRBD1 (6 bases). V gave up 8 bases and J gave up 7 bases, with 24 bases separating them. The CDR3 contains 15 residues. The germline V gene has CDR1 SNHLY and CDR2 FYNNEI. CDR3 residues: CASSKGQASRGEQYF. DNA for the CDR3: TGTGCCAGCTCCAAGGGTCAGGCTTCGAGGGGGGAGCAGTACTTC.

This clonotype was recorded at least ten times. The chain recombines TRBV12-3 or TRBV12-4 with TRBJ1-1; perhaps TRBD1 as D (5 bases). The V and J ends lost 6 bases and 5 bases respectively, with 19 bases between them. There are 15 residues in the CDR3. The CDR3 is CASSHPLGGQTEAFF. The CDR3 DNA follows: TGTGCCAGCAGCCACCCGCTTGGGGGTCAGACTGAAGCTTTCTTT.

The chain is built from TRBV29-1 and TRBJ2-1; 8 bases map to TRBD2. This CDR3 has 15 amino acids. Trimming at V came to 1 base and at J to 1 base, leaving 3 bases not matched to a gene. Germline-derived CDR1 and CDR2 are SQVTM and ANQGSEA. The CDR3 sequence is CSVEGTSRSYNEQFF. CDR3 coding DNA: TGCAGCGTTGAAGGGACTAGCCGGTCCTACAATGAGCAGTTCTTC.

This clonotype was recorded at least ten times. This sequence joins TRBV29-1 and TRBJ1-1; the D is unclear. The V gene lost 4 bases and the J gene lost 4 bases, with 7 bases spanning the gap. This CDR3 region has 11 residues. The germline CDR1 and CDR2 sequences are SQVTM and ANQGSEA. The CDR3 sequence: CSVARATEAFF. CDR3 bases: TGCAGCGTTGCCAGAGCCACTGAAGCTTTCTTT.

This clonotype was observed at least ten times. The rearrangement joins TRBV5-1 to TRBJ1-2; possible D gene TRBD1, 5 bases. Trimming cost V 5 bases and J 6 bases, with 8 bases left between them. Germline lookup yields CDR1 SGHRS and CDR2 YFSETQ. The CDR3 consists of 11 residues. The CDR3 spells CASRAQDGYTF. CDR3 DNA: TGCGCCAGCAGGGCACAGGATGGCTACACCTTC.

This clonotype was recorded at least ten times. The chain employs TRBV28 and TRBJ2-3, with D tentatively TRBD2 (7 bases). V dropped 5 bases and J dropped 0 bases, with 15 bases sitting between them. Germline V gene data show CDR1 as MDHEN and CDR2 as SYDVKM. The CDR3 has 16 amino acids. For the CDR3, the DNA is TGTGCCAGCAGTGGGGGGGGCGCGGAAAGCACAGATACGCAGTATTTT. Protein: CASSGGGAESTDTQYF.

At least ten counts were recorded for this clonotype. The CDR3 region is CSATSDRGTGQPQHF. In DNA, the CDR3 is TGCAGTGCTACCTCGGACAGGGGTACGGGTCAGCCCCAGCATTTT. This chain links TRBV20-1 with TRBJ1-5, with TRBD1 identical over 9 bases. With V trimmed by 4 bases and J by 6 bases, 10 bases remained unmatched. The CDR3 spans 15 residues. CDR1 and CDR2 from the germline V gene are DFQATT and SNEGSKA (reference sequence).

The chain combines TRBV29-1 with TRBJ2-2; D not certain. Germline V CDR1 and CDR2: SQVTM, ANQGSEA. Between the trimmed V and J ends, which lost 6 bases and 1 base, there was a span of 9 bases. The CDR3 sequence is 13 residues long. The CDR3 sequence is CSVGVWNTGELFF. CDR3 bases: TGCAGCGTGGGTGTATGGAACACCGGGGAGCTGTTTTTT.

This clonotype has ten or more counts. The rearrangement uses TRBV5-4 and TRBJ1-2; D is undetermined. Germline loops: CDR1 SGHNT, CDR2 YYREEE (reference sequence). The CDR3 runs 13 residues. Trimming cost V 3 bases and J 7 bases, with 13 bases left between them. CDR3 residues: CASSSLMGSGYTF. CDR3 sequence (DNA): TGTGCCAGCAGCTCGCTGATGGGTAGTGGCTACACCTTC.